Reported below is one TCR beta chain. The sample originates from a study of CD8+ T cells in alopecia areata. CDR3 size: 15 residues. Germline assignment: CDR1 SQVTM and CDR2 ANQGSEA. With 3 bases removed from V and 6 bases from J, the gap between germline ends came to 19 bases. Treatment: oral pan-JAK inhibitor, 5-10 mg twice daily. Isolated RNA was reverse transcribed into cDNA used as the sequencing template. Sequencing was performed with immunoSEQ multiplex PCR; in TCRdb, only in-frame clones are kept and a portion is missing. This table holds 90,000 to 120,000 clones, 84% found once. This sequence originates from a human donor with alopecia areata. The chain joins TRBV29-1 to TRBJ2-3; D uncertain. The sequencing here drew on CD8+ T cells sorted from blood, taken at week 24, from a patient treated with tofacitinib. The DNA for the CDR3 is TGCAGCGTTGAGGATGGGCCGTCCCCCACGGATACGCAGTATTTT. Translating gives CSVEDGPSPTDTQYF.